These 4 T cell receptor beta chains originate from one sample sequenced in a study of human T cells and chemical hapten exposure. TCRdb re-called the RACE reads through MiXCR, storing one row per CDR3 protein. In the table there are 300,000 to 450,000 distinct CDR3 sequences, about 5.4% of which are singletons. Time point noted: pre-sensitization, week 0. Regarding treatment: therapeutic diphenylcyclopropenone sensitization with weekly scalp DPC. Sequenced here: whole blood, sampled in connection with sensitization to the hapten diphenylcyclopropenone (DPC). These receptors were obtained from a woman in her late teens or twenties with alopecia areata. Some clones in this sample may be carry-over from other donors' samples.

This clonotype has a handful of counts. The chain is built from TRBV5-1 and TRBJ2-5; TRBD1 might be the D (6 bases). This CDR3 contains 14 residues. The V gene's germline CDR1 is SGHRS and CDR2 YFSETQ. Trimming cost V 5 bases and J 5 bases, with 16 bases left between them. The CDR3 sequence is CASSSRGGIETQYF. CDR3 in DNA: TGCGCCAGCAGTTCCAGAGGGGGAATCGAGACCCAGTACTTC.

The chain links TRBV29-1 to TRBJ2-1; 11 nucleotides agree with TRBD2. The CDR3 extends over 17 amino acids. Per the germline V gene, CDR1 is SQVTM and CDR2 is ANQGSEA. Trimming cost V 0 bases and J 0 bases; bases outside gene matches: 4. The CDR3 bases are TGCAGCGTTGAAGAGGGACTAGCGGCCAGCTCCTACAATGAGCAGTTCTTC. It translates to CSVEEGLAASSYNEQFF.

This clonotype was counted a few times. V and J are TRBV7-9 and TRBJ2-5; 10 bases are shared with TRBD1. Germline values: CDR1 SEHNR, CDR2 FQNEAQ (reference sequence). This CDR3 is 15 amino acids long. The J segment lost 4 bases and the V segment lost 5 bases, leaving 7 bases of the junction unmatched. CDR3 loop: CASSPPGQGTETQYF. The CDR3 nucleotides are TGTGCCAGCAGCCCACCGGGACAGGGGACAGAGACCCAGTACTTC.

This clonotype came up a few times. CDR3 coding DNA: TGTGCCAGCAGCTGGCCGGGACTAGCGGGGTCCGATACGCAGTATTTT. Its translation is CASSWPGLAGSDTQYF. The gene calls are TRBV7-9 and TRBJ2-3, with 13 bases fitting TRBD2. The CDR3 sequence is 16 residues long. In germline, CDR1 is SEHNR, CDR2 FQNEAQ (reference sequence). J gave up 6 bases and V 4 bases, and 7 bases lay outside the gene matches.